The source of this T cell receptor beta chain is a study of cytomegalovirus exposure and HLA in healthy donors. This CDR3 spans 12 amino acids. V lost 4 bases and J 4 bases, leaving 7 bases between the germline ends. Germline values: CDR1 SGHTA, CDR2 FQGNSA. 13 Jbeta primers and 60 Vbeta primers were used for the PCR. Assay used: immunoSEQ multiplex PCR; TCRdb lists only in-frame clones, some missing. The sample consists of 160,000 or so clones, roughly 80% of them appearing once. What was sequenced was PBMCs. The chain employs TRBV7-2 and TRBJ1-2; possible D gene TRBD1, 6 bases. This TCR was sampled from a woman in her forties or fifties in good health and CMV-seronegative. CDR3 residues: CASSSDSYGYTF. The DNA of the CDR3 is TGTGCCAGCAGCTCGGACAGCTATGGCTACACCTTC.